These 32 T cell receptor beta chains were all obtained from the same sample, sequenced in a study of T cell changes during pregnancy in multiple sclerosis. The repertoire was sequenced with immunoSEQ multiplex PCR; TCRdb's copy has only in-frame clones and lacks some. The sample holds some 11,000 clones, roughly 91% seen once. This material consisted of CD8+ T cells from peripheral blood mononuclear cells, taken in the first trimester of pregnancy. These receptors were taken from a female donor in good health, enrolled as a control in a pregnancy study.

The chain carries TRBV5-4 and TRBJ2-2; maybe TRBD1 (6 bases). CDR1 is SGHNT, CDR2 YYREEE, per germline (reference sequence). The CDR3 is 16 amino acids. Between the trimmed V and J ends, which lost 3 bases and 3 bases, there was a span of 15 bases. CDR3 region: CASSYPRDTYTGELFF. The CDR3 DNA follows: TGTGCCAGCAGCTACCCCCGGGACACCTACACCGGGGAGCTGTTTTTT.

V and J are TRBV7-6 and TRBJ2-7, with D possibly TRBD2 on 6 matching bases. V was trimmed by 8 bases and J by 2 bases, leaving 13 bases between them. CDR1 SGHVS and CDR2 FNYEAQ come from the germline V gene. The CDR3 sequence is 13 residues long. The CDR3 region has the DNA TGTGCCAGCCGTCCGGGAGAAGCCTACGAGCAGTACTTC. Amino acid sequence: CASRPGEAYEQYF.

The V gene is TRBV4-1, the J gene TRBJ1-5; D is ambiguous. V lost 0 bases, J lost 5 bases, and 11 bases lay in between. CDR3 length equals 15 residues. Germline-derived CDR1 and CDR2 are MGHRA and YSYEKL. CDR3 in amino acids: CASSQDPGRDQPQHF. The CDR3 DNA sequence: TGCGCCAGCAGCCAAGATCCGGGGAGGGATCAGCCCCAGCATTTT.

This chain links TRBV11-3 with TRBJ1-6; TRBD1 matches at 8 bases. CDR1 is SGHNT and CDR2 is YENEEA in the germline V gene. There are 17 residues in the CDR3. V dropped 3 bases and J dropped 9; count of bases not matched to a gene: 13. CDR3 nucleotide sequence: TGTGCCAGCAGCTTGGACCCTATCCGGGACAGGCGTTCACCCCTCCACTTT. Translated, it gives CASSLDPIRDRRSPLHF.

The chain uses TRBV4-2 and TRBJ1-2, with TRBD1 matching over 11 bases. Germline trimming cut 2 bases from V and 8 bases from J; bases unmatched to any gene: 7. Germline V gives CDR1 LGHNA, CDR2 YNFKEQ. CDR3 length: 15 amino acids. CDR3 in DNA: TGTGCCAGCAGCCAACCCGGACAGGGGGCGGACGGCTACACCTTC. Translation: CASSQPGQGADGYTF.

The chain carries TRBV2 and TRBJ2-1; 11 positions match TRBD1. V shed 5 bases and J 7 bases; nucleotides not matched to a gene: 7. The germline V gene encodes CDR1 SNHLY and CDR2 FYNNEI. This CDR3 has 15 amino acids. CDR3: CASSTDRGPENEQFF. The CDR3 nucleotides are TGTGCCAGCAGTACGGACAGGGGGCCTGAAAATGAGCAGTTCTTC.

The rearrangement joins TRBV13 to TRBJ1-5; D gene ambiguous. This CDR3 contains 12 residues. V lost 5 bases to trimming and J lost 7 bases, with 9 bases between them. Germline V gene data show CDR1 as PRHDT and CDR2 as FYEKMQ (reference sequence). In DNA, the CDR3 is TGTGCCAGCAGCCTCCCCAGGCAGCCCCAGCATTTT. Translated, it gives CASSLPRQPQHF.

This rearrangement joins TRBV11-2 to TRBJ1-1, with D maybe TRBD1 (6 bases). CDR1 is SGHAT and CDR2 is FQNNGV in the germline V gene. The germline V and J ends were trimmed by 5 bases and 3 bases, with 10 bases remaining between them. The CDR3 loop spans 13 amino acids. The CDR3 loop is CASSQQGYTEAFF. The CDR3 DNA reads TGTGCCAGCAGCCAACAGGGTTACACTGAAGCTTTCTTT.

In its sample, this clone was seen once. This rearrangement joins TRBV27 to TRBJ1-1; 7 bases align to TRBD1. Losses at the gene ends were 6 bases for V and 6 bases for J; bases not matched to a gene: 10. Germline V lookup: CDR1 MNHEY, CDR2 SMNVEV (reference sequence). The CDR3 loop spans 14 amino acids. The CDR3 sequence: CASRRGQFWAEAFF. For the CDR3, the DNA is TGTGCCAGCAGGAGGGGACAGTTCTGGGCTGAAGCTTTCTTT.

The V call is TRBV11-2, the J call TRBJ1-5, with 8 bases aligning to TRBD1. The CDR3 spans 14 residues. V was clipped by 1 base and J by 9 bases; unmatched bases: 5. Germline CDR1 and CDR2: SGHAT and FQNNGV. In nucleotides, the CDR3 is TGTGCCAGCAGCTTAGGCAAACAGGGGGGGCCCCAGCATTTT. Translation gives CASSLGKQGGPQHF.

The CDR3 DNA sequence: TGTGCCAGCAGTTTAATGGCAGGGGGTCGGACTGAAGCTTTCTTT. It is translated as CASSLMAGGRTEAFF. V usage is TRBV27 and J usage is TRBJ1-1; 7 positions agree with TRBD1. The junction had 8 bases not matched to a gene; V was cut back by 2 bases and J by 5 bases. From germline, CDR1 is MNHEY and CDR2 SMNVEV (reference sequence). This CDR3 is built from 15 residues.

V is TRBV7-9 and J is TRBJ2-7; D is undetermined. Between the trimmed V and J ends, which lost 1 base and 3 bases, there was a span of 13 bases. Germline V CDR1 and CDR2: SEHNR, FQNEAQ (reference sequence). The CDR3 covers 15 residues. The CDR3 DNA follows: TGTGCCAGCAGCTTAGGGCACACGAGACACTACGAGCAGTACTTC. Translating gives CASSLGHTRHYEQYF.

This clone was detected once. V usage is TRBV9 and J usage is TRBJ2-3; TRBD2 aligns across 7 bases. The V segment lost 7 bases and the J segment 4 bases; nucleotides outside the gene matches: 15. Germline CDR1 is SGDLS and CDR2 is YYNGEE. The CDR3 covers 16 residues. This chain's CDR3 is CASAEGNGGGSDTQYF. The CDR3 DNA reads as TGTGCCAGCGCGGAAGGGAACGGCGGGGGATCAGATACGCAGTATTTT.

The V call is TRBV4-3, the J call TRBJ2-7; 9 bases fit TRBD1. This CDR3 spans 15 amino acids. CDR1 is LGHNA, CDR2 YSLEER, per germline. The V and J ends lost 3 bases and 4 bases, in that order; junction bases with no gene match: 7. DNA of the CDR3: TGCGCCAGCAGCCAGGTCACAGGGGGCGTTTACGAGCAGTACTTC. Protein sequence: CASSQVTGGVYEQYF.

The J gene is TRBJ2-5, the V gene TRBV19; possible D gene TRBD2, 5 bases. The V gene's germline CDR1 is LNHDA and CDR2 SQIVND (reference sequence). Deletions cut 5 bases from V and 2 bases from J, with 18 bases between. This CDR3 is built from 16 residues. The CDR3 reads CASSADGVRIQETQYF. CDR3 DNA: TGTGCCAGTAGTGCCGACGGGGTGCGAATTCAAGAGACCCAGTACTTC.

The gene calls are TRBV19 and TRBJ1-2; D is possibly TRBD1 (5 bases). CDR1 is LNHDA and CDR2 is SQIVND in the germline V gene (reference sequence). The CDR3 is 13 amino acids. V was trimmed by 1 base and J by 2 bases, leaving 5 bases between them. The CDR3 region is CASSIAGNYGYTF. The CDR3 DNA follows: TGTGCCAGTAGTATAGCAGGGAACTATGGCTACACCTTC.

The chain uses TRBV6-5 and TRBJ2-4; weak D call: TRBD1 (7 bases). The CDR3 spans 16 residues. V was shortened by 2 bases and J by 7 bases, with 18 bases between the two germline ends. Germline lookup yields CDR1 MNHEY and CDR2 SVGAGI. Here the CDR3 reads CASSYNPDRAGNIQYF. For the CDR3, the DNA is TGTGCCAGCAGTTACAACCCTGACAGGGCGGGGAACATTCAGTACTTC.

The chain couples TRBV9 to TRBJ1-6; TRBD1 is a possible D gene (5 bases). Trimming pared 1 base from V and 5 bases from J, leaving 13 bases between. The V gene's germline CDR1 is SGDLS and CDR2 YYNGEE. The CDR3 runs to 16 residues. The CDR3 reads CASSVSARAHNSPLHF. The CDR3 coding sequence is TGTGCCAGCAGCGTATCAGCCAGGGCCCATAATTCACCCCTCCACTTT. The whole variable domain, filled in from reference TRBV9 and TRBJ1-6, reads DSGVTQTPKHLITATGQRVTLRCSPRSGDLSVYWYQQSLDQGLQFLIQYYNGEERAKGNILERFSAQQFPDLHSELNLSSLELGDSALYFCASSVSARAHNSPLHFGNGTRLTVT.

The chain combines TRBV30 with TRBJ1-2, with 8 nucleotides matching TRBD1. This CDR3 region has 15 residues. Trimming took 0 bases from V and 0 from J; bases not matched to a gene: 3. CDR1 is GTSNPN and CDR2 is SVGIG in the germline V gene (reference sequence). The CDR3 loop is CAWSVRTGTNYGYTF. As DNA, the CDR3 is TGTGCCTGGAGTGTTCGGACAGGGACTAACTATGGCTACACCTTC.

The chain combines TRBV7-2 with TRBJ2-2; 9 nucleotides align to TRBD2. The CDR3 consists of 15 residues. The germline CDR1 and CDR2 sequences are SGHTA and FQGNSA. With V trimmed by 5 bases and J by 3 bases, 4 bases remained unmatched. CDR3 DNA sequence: TGTGCCAGCAGCATTAGCGGGGGTTACACCGGGGAGCTGTTTTTT. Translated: CASSISGGYTGELFF. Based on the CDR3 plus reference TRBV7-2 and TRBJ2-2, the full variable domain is GAGVSQSPSNKVTEKGKDVELRCDPISGHTALYWYRQSLGQGLEFLIYFQGNSAPDKSGLPSDRFSAERTGGSVSTLTIQRTQQEDSAVYLCASSISGGYTGELFFGEGSRLTVL.

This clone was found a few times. CDR3 region: CASSQDLGVNTEAFF. DNA for the CDR3: TGTGCCAGCAGCCAAGATCTGGGCGTGAACACTGAAGCTTTCTTT. The rearrangement uses TRBV14 and TRBJ1-1; unclear D gene. V dropped 0 bases and J dropped 0 bases, with 8 bases sitting between them. Germline CDR1 SGHDN, CDR2 FVKESK. The CDR3 runs to 15 residues.

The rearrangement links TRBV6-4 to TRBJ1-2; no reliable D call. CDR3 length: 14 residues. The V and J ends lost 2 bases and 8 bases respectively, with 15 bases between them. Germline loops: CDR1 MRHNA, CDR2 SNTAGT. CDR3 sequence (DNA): TGTGCCAGCAGTGACGAGGGAGGAATGGGCGGCTACACCTTC. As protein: CASSDEGGMGGYTF.

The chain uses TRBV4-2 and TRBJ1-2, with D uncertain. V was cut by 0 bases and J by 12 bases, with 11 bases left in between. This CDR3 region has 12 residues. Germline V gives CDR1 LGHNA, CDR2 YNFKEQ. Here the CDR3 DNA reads TGTGCCAGCAGCCAAGATTCGCGGGTTCACACCTTC. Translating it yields CASSQDSRVHTF.

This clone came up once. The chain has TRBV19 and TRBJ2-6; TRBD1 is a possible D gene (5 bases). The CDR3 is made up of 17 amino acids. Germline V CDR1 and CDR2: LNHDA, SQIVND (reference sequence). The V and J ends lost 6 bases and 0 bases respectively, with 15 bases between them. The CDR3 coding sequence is TGTGCCAGTAGATCGACAGTGACTGTCTCTGGGGCCAACGTCCTGACTTTC. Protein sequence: CASRSTVTVSGANVLTF.

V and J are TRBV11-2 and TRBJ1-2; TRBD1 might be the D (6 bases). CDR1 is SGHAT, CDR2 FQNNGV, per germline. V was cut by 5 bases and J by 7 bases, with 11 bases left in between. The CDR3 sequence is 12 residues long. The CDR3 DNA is TGTGCCAGCAGCGACCACAGGGCTGGCTACACCTTC. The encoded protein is CASSDHRAGYTF. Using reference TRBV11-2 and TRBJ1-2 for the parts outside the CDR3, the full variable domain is EAGVAQSPRYKIIEKRQSVAFWCNPISGHATLYWYQQILGQGPKLLIQFQNNGVVDDSQLPKDRFSAERLKGVDSTLKIQPAKLEDSAVYLCASSDHRAGYTFGSGTRLTVV.

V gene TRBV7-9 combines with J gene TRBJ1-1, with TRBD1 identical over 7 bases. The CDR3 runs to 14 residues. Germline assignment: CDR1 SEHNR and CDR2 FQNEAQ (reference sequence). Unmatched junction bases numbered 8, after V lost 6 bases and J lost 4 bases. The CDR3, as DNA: TGTGCCAGCAGTCCAGTCCAGGGGGGCACTGAAGCTTTCTTT. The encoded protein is CASSPVQGGTEAFF. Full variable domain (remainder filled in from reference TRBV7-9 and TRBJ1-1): DTGVSQNPRHKITKRGQNVTFRCDPISEHNRLYWYRQTLGQGPEFLTYFQNEAQLEKSRLLSDRFSAERPKGSFSTLEIQRTEQGDSAMYLCASSPVQGGTEAFFGQGTRLTVV.

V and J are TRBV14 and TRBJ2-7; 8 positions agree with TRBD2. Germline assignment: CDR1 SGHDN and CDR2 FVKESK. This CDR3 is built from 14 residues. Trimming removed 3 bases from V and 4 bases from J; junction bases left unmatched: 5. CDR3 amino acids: CASSQSRGGYEQYF. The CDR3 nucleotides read TGTGCCAGCAGCCAGTCCCGGGGGGGTTACGAGCAGTACTTC.

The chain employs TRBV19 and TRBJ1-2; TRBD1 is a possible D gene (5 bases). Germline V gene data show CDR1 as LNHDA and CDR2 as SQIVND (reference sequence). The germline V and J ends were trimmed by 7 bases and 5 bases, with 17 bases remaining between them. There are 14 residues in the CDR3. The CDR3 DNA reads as TGTGCCAGTACCCCAGGGCTGGGTGGATATGGCTACACCTTC. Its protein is CASTPGLGGYGYTF.

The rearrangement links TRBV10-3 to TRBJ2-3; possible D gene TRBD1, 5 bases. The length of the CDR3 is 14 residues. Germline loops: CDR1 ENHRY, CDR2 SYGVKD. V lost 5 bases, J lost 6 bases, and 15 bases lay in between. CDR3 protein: CAISSPGLRDTQYF. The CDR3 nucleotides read TGTGCCATCAGTTCCCCAGGGTTAAGGGATACGCAGTATTTT.

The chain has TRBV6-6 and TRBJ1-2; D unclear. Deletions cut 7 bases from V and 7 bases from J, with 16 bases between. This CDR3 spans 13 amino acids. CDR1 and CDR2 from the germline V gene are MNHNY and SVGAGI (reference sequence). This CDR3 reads CASKFSPSGGYTF. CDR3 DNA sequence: TGTGCCAGCAAGTTTTCCCCTTCGGGTGGCTACACCTTC.

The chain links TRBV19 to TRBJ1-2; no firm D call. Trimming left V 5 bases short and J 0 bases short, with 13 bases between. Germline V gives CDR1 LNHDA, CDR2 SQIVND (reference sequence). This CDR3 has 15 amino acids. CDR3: CASSGLTSTNYGYTF. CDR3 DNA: TGTGCCAGTAGTGGGCTAACCTCAACTAACTATGGCTACACCTTC.

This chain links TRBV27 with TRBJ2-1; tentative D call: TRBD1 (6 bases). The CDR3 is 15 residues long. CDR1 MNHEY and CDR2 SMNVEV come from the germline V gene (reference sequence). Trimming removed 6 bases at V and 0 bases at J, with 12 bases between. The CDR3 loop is CASRDRSYSYNEQFF. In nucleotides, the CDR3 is TGTGCCAGCAGAGACAGGAGTTACTCCTACAATGAGCAGTTCTTC.